Listed here is a single T cell receptor beta chain. This clone's antigen is unknown. Base qualities are not recorded, but no much larger clone differs from it by a single base. In the ophthalmopathy patients, disease was moderately to severely active, with a Clinical Activity Score of 3 or more, a NOSPECS grade of 4 or more, and a duration of less than 3 months. The study excluded patients with uncontrolled infections, other autoimmune diseases, pregnancy or lactation. Clinical symptoms, serum thyroxine and TRAb, thyroid ultrasound, and orbital computed tomography formed the basis for the diagnoses. Ficoll-Paque density gradient centrifugation was used to isolate PBMCs from around 10 ml of fresh peripheral blood. Total RNA was extracted with Trizol reagent, and quality was checked on an Agilent 2100 Bioanalyzer. TCR beta CDR3 regions were amplified from RNA transcripts. For the first round of RT-PCR on the TCR CDR3, the HTBI primer set was used together with the Qiagen OneStep RT-PCR kit. Libraries were constructed in a second round of multiplex PCR, after which size selection and purification were performed. The libraries were sequenced on an Illumina HiSeq2000 using paired-end 100 bp reads. The original methods were these. SOAPnuke was used to process the raw data, removing reads that contained adapters or uncalled bases, had a mean Phred below 15, or lacked an exact match to the constant primer or identifier. COPE v1.2.5 was used to merge high-quality paired reads, and clonotypes were defined as unique nucleotide sequences. MiTCR v1.1 was used to align clonotypes to the IMGT TRBV, TRBD and TRBJ reference segments. The analysis was restricted to V-J combinations with a frequency above 0.0001, which together covered about 99% of the repertoires. A TCS score was defined as the ratio between F50 (clonal expansion) and ExV (chaos), using BLOSUM62-based TCRdist between CDR3 peptides within each V-J. Welch's t-statistics and random forest reduced around 510 V-J features to some 14, which were used in a naive Bayes classifier (R e1071). The raw public data were reprocessed by TCRdb itself: fastp quality trimming at Q25, MiXCR clonotype calling, in-frame beta chains only. Identical CDR3 protein sequences are pooled into one entry, listed with their most common genes and DNA. TCRdb's processing, not the authors' own work, is the source of the V and J calls. This sample is represented by 300,000 to 450,000 distinct CDR3 sequences; about 14% of them were singletons. About 19% of the sample rests with the top ten.

The data are from a study of T cells in Graves' hyperthyroidism and ophthalmopathy (dated by TCRdb to the late 2010s). For context, the study as a whole: Peripheral blood was collected at initial diagnosis, before any treatment. For training and testing, the roughly 97 patients in the discovery cohort were randomly divided in a 7:3 ratio. Whether ophthalmopathy could be predicted prospectively was tested in an independent validation cohort made up of approximately 19 hyperthyroidism patients plus 17 patients who later progressed to ophthalmopathy. In addition, the study compared T-cell repertoires in thyroid tissue and in blood from 6 or 7 Graves' hyperthyroidism patients. TCR V-J signatures able to tell the groups apart were searched for in a discovery cohort of 90 to 100 patients, of whom about 40 had Graves' ophthalmopathy and about 60 had stable Graves' hyperthyroidism. Once sampling was done, hyperthyroidism patients were given methimazole at a starting dose of 30 mg daily, whereas ophthalmopathy patients were given high-dose intravenous methylprednisolone. The paper reports TCR Vbeta CDR3 sequencing of some 140 peripheral blood samples: 40 or so ophthalmopathy, approximately 74 hyperthyroidism and around 17 progressor patients.

Results and caveats for the whole study, not just this receptor: In cross-validation, a model built on a 13 V-J signature told ophthalmopathy apart from stable hyperthyroidism with approximately 90% sensitivity and about 81% specificity, and in testing the same model reached 80%/75%. Blood samples also contained most of the expanded thyroid clonotypes (frequency above 0.001), which suggests that blood repertoires may reflect thyroid immune responses. In validation, progression to ophthalmopathy was predicted by the model with 55% to 71% sensitivity and 72% to 80% specificity, a median of roughly 6.4 months before onset. No statistical method was used to set the sample size in advance, and investigators knew the group allocation.

Between the V and J ends, shortened by 4 bases and 0 bases respectively, the junction contains 19 bases. The germline V gene (reference sequence) sets CDR1 to SEHNR and CDR2 to FQNEAQ. Reading from cysteine to phenylalanine, the CDR3 counts 19 amino acids. Only the CDR3 portion is preserved as DNA: 57 bases, with reading frame beginning at the first base. This receptor was obtained from a woman aged 25 to 39 with Graves' ophthalmopathy. The sequence links TRBV7-9 to TRBJ1-6; the D gene cannot be named for sure. Sequenced input: blood. CDR3 protein: CASSSPDYQKNSYNSPLHF. The DNA sequence is as follows: TGTGCCAGCAGCTCCCCCGACTACCAGAAAAACTCCTATAATTCACCCCTCCACTTT.